This T cell receptor beta chain was identified in a study of T-cell reconstitution after alpha-beta-depleted transplantation in children. Findings of the study overall: A year post-transplant, T-cell counts and diversity derived mostly from newly produced T cells.

Construction of the TCRbeta library involved unique molecular identifiers. TCRdb redid the calling of the PCR reads with MiXCR, one entry per CDR3 protein. The profile shows a few hundred thousand distinct CDR3 sequences, approximately 12% of them singletons. V lost 2 bases to trimming and J lost 2 bases; unmatched junction nucleotides: 2. The CDR3 sequence is 15 residues long. Germline lookup yields CDR1 MNHEY and CDR2 SVGAGI. This clonotype came up many times. The target antigen is unknown. The genes are TRBV6-5 and TRBJ2-7; 11 bases are a match to TRBD2. The TCR sequence derives from a male patient between 5 and 17 years old who had a stem cell transplant for acute myeloid leukemia, so the T cells may come from the graft donor. Sequencing was performed on PBMCs, mostly from graft donor cells, taken 360 days after TCRalphabeta/CD19-depleted stem cell transplant. CDR3 protein: CASSYVTSGTYEQYF. For the CDR3, the DNA is TGTGCCAGCAGTTACGTGACTAGCGGGACCTACGAGCAGTACTTC.